This is a list of T cell receptor beta chains from one sample in a study of blood T cell repertoires in COVID-19. The table came from immunoSEQ multiplex PCR; TCRdb's copy has only in-frame clones and leaves some out. Among approximately 210,000 clones listed, about 88% were seen once. Sequencing was done on a sample of peripheral blood. These receptor sequences come from a man aged 35 to 55 with active or convalescent COVID-19. The CDR3 runs from the conserved cysteine through the conserved F or W. A D gene is named only where the DNA matches it firmly. Clone size is stated in some rows and not others, as once, few, many or a class when expanded.

>TRBD2|once|TRBV5-4|TRBJ2-1
TGTGCCAGCAGCTTGGCGATGGCGGGGGGATTTTCGTACAATGAGCAGTTCTTC
CASSLAMAGGFSYNEQFF
>-|-|TRBV9|TRBJ1-6
TGTGCCAGCAGTACCGGGGTAGGATCACCCCTCCACTTT
CASSTGVGSPLHF
>-|-|TRBV6-6|TRBJ1-6
TGTGCCAGCAGAGGGGCAGAGGTGGATAATTCACCCCTCCACTTT
CASRGAEVDNSPLHF
>TRBD1|few|TRBV5-6|TRBJ2-3
TGTGCCAGCAGCTTAGACAGGGGAGTGTCAGATACGCAGTATTTT
CASSLDRGVSDTQYF
>-|-|TRBV5-1|TRBJ1-1
TGCGCCAGCAGTTCAGGTGTCCTGAACACTGAAGCTTTCTTT
CASSSGVLNTEAFF
>-|-|TRBV28|TRBJ2-3
TGTGCCAGCAGCTCCGGGGGAAAGGCAGATACGCAGTATTTT
CASSSGGKADTQYF
>-|-|TRBV30|TRBJ1-2
TGTGCCTGGAGTGTACTCAACGGCAGGGCTAACTATGGCTACACCTTC
CAWSVLNGRANYGYTF
>TRBD1|-|TRBV5-1|TRBJ1-1
TGCGCCAGCAGCTCCGGCATAGGGACAGTTACGACTGAAGCTTTCTTT
CASSSGIGTVTTEAFF
>-|once|TRBV12-5|TRBJ1-4
TGTGCTAGTGGTTCTGGACAGCCCATGGAAAAACTGTTTTTT
CASGSGQPMEKLFF
>TRBD2|many|TRBV28|TRBJ2-1
TGTGCCAGCAGTTTAGCGGGAGACTACAATGAGCAGTTCTTC
CASSLAGDYNEQFF
>TRBD2|-|TRBV7-3|TRBJ2-3
TGTGCCAGCAGCGAGGGACTAGGGGACACAGATACGCAGTATTTT
CASSEGLGDTDTQYF
>-|-|TRBV9|TRBJ1-1
TGTGCCAGCAGCGTTGAGGGGGGACTAATGAACACTGAAGCTTTCTTT
CASSVEGGLMNTEAFF
>TRBD2|-|TRBV19|TRBJ2-2
TGTGCCAGTAGTATAGAAACTAGCGGGAGATCCACCGGGGAGCTGTTTTTT
CASSIETSGRSTGELFF
>-|-|TRBV27|TRBJ2-1
TGTGCCAGCAGTTTTGCCAGGGTCCCCTACAATGAGCAGTTCTTC
CASSFARVPYNEQFF
>TRBD2|-|TRBV5-6|TRBJ2-7
TGTGCCAGCAGCTTTAGCGGGATCTCATCCTACGAGCAGTACTTC
CASSFSGISSYEQYF
>TRBD1|-|TRBV9|TRBJ2-7
TGTGCCAGCAGTAAAGGGACAGCTTCCTACGAGCAGTACTTC
CASSKGTASYEQYF
>TRBD1|-|TRBV5-1|TRBJ1-1
TGCGCCAGCAGCCAGGACAGGGAAAGGGCTTTCTTT
CASSQDRERAFF
>TRBD1|-|TRBV10-3|TRBJ1-2
TGTGCCATCAGACGGACAGGGACAGACAACTATGGCTACACCTTC
CAIRRTGTDNYGYTF
>TRBD1|-|TRBV15|TRBJ2-3
TGTGCCACCAGCAGAGAAAGAGGGGGCGGCACAGATACGCAGTATTTT
CATSRERGGGTDTQYF